The clone carrying this T cell receptor (beta chain) was seen only a few times. Its antigen remains unidentified. Use of 60 Vbeta and 13 Jbeta primers characterized the PCR. Here immunoSEQ multiplex PCR was the method, and the copy in TCRdb shows in-frame clones only, minus some. Of more than 75,000 clones in the sample, around 79% were seen once. This record comes from a study of cytomegalovirus exposure and HLA in healthy donors. Overall study findings and caveats: Later analysis suggested most CMV-associated TCR beta chains were HLA-restricted.

V gave up 7 bases and J gave up 8 bases, with 23 bases separating them. This CDR3 is built from 15 residues. Germline loops: CDR1 MDHEN, CDR2 SYDVKM. The sample taken for sequencing was PBMCs. The chain couples TRBV28 to TRBJ1-2, with a possible D match to TRBD1 (6 bases). This receptor was identified in a woman aged 40 to 50 in good health and CMV-seropositive. Written as DNA, the CDR3 is TGTGCCAGCACACCCACTGACAGGCCCGTGGGGGGCTACACCTTC. Its translation is CASTPTDRPVGGYTF.